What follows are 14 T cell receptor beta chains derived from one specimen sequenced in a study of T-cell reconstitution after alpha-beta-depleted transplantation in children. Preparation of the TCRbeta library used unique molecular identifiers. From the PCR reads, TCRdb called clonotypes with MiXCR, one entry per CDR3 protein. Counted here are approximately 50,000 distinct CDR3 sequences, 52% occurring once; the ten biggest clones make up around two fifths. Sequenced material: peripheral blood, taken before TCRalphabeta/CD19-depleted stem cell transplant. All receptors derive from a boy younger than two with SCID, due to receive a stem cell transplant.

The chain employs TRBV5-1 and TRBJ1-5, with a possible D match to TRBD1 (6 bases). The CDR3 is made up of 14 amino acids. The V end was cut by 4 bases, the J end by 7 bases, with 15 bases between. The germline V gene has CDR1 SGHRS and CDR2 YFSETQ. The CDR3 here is CASSPSGAPQPQHF. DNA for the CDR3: TGCGCCAGCAGCCCCTCAGGGGCGCCACAGCCCCAGCATTTT.

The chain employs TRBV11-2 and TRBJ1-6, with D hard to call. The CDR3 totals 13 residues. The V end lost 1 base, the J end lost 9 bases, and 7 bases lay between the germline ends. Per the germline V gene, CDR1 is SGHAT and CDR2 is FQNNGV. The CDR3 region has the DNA TGTGCCAGCAGCTTAGCCCGGGGTTCACCCCTCCACTTT. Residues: CASSLARGSPLHF.

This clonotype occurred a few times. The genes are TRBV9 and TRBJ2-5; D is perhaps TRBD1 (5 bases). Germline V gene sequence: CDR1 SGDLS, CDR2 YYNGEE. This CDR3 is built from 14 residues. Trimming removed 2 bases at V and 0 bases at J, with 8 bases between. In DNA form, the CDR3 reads TGTGCCAGCAGCGTCGACAGCCACCAAGAGACCCAGTACTTC. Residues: CASSVDSHQETQYF.

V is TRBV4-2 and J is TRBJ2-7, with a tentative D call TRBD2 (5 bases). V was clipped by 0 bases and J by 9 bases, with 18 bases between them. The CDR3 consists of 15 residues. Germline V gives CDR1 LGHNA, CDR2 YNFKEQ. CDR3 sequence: CASSQELASRSGQYF. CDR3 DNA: TGTGCCAGCAGCCAAGAATTGGCTAGCCGCTCAGGGCAGTACTTC.

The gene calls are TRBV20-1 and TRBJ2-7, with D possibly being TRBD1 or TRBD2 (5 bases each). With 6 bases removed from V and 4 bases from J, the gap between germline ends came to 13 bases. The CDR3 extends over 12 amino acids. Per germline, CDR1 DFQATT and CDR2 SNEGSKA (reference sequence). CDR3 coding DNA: TGCAGTGCCTCGGGACCGCTATACGAGCAGTACTTC. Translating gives CSASGPLYEQYF.

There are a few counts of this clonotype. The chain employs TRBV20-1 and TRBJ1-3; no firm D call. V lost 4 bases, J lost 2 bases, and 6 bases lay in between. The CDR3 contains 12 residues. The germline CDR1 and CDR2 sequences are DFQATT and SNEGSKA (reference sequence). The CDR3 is CSATRPGNTIYF. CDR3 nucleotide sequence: TGCAGTGCTACAAGGCCTGGAAACACCATATATTTT.

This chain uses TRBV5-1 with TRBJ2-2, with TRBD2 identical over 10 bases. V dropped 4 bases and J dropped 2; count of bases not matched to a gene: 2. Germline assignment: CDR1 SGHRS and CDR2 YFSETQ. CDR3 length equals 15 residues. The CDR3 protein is CASSRTSGNTGELFF. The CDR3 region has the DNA TGCGCCAGCAGCCGGACTAGCGGAAACACCGGGGAGCTGTTTTTT. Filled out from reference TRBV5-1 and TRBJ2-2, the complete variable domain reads KAGVTQTPRYLIKTRGQQVTLSCSPISGHRSVSWYQQTPGQGLQFLFEYFSETQRNKGNFPGRFSGRQFSNSRSEMNVSTLELGDSALYLCASSRTSGNTGELFFGEGSRLTVL.

For the CDR3, the DNA is TGCGCCAGCAGCTCAGGACTAGCGGTTCAAGAGACCCAGTACTTC. This encodes CASSSGLAVQETQYF. The chain has TRBV5-1 and TRBJ2-5; the match to TRBD2 covers 10 bases. Germline-derived CDR1 and CDR2 are SGHRS and YFSETQ. The ends lost 3 bases at V and 2 bases at J; junction bases unmatched: 4. The CDR3 loop spans 15 amino acids. Supplemented by reference TRBV5-1 and TRBJ2-5, the full variable domain reads KAGVTQTPRYLIKTRGQQVTLSCSPISGHRSVSWYQQTPGQGLQFLFEYFSETQRNKGNFPGRFSGRQFSNSRSEMNVSTLELGDSALYLCASSSGLAVQETQYFGPGTRLLVL.

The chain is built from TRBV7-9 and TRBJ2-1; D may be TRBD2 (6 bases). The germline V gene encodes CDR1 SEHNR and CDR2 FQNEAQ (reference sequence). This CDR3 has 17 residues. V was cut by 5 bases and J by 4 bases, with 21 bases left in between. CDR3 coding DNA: TGTGCCAGCAGCCCATGGGGTGCGGGAAATAGATACAATGAGCAGTTCTTC. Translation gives CASSPWGAGNRYNEQFF. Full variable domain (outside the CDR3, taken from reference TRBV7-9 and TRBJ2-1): DTGVSQNPRHKITKRGQNVTFRCDPISEHNRLYWYRQTLGQGPEFLTYFQNEAQLEKSRLLSDRFSAERPKGSFSTLEIQRTEQGDSAMYLCASSPWGAGNRYNEQFFGPGTRLTVL.

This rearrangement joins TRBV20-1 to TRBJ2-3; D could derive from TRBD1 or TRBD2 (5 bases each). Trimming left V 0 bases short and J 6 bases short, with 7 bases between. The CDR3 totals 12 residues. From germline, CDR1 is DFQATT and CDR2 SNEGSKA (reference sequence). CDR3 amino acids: CSARDWGDTQYF. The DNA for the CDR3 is TGCAGTGCTAGAGATTGGGGGGATACGCAGTATTTT.

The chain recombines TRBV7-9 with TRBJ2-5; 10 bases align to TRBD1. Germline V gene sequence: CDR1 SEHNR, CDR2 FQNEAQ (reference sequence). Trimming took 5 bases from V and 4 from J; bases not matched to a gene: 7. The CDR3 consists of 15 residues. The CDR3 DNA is TGTGCCAGCAGCCACGACAGGGGGCTAGGAGAGACCCAGTACTTC. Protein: CASSHDRGLGETQYF.

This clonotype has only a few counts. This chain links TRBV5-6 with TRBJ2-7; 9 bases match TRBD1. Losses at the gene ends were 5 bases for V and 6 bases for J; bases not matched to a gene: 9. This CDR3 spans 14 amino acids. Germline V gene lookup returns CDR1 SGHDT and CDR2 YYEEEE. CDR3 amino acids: CASSPGQGRPEQYF. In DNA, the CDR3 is TGTGCCAGCAGTCCCGGACAGGGGCGTCCCGAGCAGTACTTC. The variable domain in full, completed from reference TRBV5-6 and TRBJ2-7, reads DAGVTQSPTHLIKTRGQQVTLRCSPKSGHDTVSWYQQALGQGPQFIFQYYEEEERQRGNFPDRFSGHQFPNYSSELNVNALLLGDSALYLCASSPGQGRPEQYFGPGTRLTVT.

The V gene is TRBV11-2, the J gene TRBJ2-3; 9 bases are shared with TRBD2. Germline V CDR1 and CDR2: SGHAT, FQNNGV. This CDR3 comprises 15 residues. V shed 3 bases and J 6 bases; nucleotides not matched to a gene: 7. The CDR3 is CASSLGGGAGDTQYF. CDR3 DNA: TGTGCCAGCAGCTTGGGCGGGGGGGCAGGGGATACGCAGTATTTT. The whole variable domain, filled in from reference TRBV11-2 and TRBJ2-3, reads EAGVAQSPRYKIIEKRQSVAFWCNPISGHATLYWYQQILGQGPKLLIQFQNNGVVDDSQLPKDRFSAERLKGVDSTLKIQPAKLEDSAVYLCASSLGGGAGDTQYFGPGTRLTVL.

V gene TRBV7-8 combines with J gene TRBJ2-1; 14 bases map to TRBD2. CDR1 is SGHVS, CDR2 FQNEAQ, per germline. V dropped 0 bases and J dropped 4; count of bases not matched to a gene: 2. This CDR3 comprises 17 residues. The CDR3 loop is CASSLAWTSGGYNEQFF. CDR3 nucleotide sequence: TGTGCCAGCAGCTTAGCGTGGACTAGCGGGGGGTACAATGAGCAGTTCTTC.